The rows below give T cell receptor beta chains drawn from one sample of a study of T cell responses to AZD1222 COVID-19 vaccine. TCRdb keeps only in-frame clones here, not all; method: immunoSEQ multiplex PCR. The sample records roughly 100,000 clones, roughly 91% being singletons. The source was peripheral blood, collected on day 0 of AZD1222 vaccination. The receptors derive from an adult in good health. Each CDR3 is given with its conserved first and last residue. A D gene is named only where the DNA matches it firmly. Clone size is given for some rows only: seen once, a few or many times, or a class if the clone is expanded.

j_call	v_call	clone_size	d_call	cdr3_aa	cdr3_nt
TRBJ1-3	TRBV14	-	-	CASSQSVSSGNTIYF	TGTGCCAGCAGCCAGAGCGTTAGCTCTGGAAACACCATATATTTT
TRBJ1-4	TRBV4-2	-	-	CASSQDNEKLFF	TGTGCCAGCAGCCAAGATAATGAAAAACTGTTTTTT
TRBJ1-5	TRBV19	-	-	CASTHGRINQPQHF	TGTGCCAGTACCCACGGTAGGATCAATCAGCCCCAGCATTTT
TRBJ1-2	TRBV7-9	-	-	CASRSYADGYTF	TGTGCCAGCAGATCTTATGCTGATGGCTACACCTTC
TRBJ2-2	TRBV4-1	-	-	CATPTDTGELFF	TGCGCCACCCCAACGGACACCGGGGAGCTGTTTTTT
TRBJ1-1	TRBV9	-	-	CASSPYFGPTEAFF	TGTGCCAGCAGCCCTTACTTCGGACCGACGGAAGCTTTCTTT
TRBJ2-3	TRBV14	once	-	CASSQSVMQYF	TGTGCCAGCAGCCAATCGGTCATGCAGTATTTT
TRBJ1-2	TRBV15	-	TRBD1	CATSRDVAGGYGYTF	TGTGCCACCAGCAGAGACGTGGCAGGGGGCTATGGCTACACCTTC
TRBJ1-5	TRBV30	once	-	CAWTKVGGQPQHF	TGTGCCTGGACGAAGGTTGGAGGACAGCCCCAGCATTTT
TRBJ1-5	TRBV28	once	TRBD1	CASRTGGIQPQHF	TGTGCCAGCCGGACAGGGGGGATTCAGCCCCAGCATTTT
TRBJ2-5	TRBV24-1	-	-	CATSDGRGAETQYF	TGTGCCACCAGTGATGGGAGAGGTGCAGAGACCCAGTACTTC
TRBJ1-1	TRBV13	-	-	CASSRPSSNTEAFF	TGTGCCAGCAGCCGACCCTCGAGTAACACTGAAGCTTTCTTT
TRBJ2-2	TRBV7-8	-	-	CASSLAGWSSPGELFF	TGTGCCAGCAGCTTAGCGGGGTGGAGTAGCCCCGGGGAGCTGTTTTTT
TRBJ1-3	TRBV5-1	-	-	CASSSTGKGSGNTIYF	TGCGCCAGCAGCTCCACCGGGAAGGGGTCTGGAAACACCATATATTTT
TRBJ2-3	TRBV3-1/TRBV3-2	-	-	CASSQEDTQYF	TGTGCCAGCAGCCAGGAAGATACGCAGTATTTT
TRBJ1-2	TRBV11-2	-	TRBD1	CASSLWTGLGGYTF	TGTGCCAGCAGCCTCTGGACAGGCCTCGGGGGCTACACCTTC
TRBJ1-1	TRBV11-1	-	-	CASSLRGASDEAFF	TGTGCCAGCAGCTTACGAGGGGCGTCAGATGAAGCTTTCTTT
TRBJ1-6	TRBV7-6	-	-	CASSLGGLRGLGSPLHF	TGTGCCAGCAGCTTAGGCGGGCTCAGGGGCCTGGGTTCACCCCTCCACTTT
TRBJ1-1	TRBV7-9	once	-	CASRRPGSEAFF	TGTGCCAGCAGGAGACCGGGATCTGAAGCTTTCTTT
TRBJ2-5	TRBV6-5	-	TRBD2	CASRLSSGGEETQYF	TGTGCCAGCAGGTTATCTAGCGGGGGGGAAGAGACCCAGTACTTC
TRBJ2-1	TRBV4-1	-	TRBD2	CASSQVDMGLTSYNEQFF	TGCGCCAGCAGCCAGGTCGATATGGGACTAACCTCCTACAATGAGCAGTTCTTC
TRBJ2-5	TRBV4-1	once	-	CASSQVRVGETQYF	TGCGCCAGCAGCCAAGTAAGGGTAGGGGAGACCCAGTACTTC
TRBJ2-4	TRBV10-3	-	TRBD2	CAISGGEGGIQYF	TGTGCCATCAGTGGGGGGGAGGGCGGCATTCAGTACTTC
TRBJ2-5	TRBV6-2/TRBV6-3	once	-	CASSGGALEETQYF	TGTGCCAGCAGTGGGGGGGCGTTGGAAGAGACCCAGTACTTC
TRBJ2-5	TRBV5-1	-	TRBD1	CASSLQGDRGGETQYF	TGCGCCAGCAGCTTGCAAGGTGACAGGGGCGGGGAGACCCAGTACTTC
TRBJ1-2	TRBV5-4	few	-	CASSLVSGATYGYTF	TGTGCCAGCAGCTTGGTGTCAGGGGCGACCTATGGCTACACCTTC
TRBJ2-3	TRBV7-9	once	TRBD2	CASSLDPSSGGVIADTQYF	TGTGCCAGCAGCTTAGACCCGTCTAGCGGGGGGGTGATCGCAGATACGCAGTATTTT
TRBJ1-2	TRBV6-5	-	TRBD1	CASSPGTGGGGYTF	TGTGCCAGCAGTCCCGGGACAGGGGGTGGGGGCTACACCTTC
TRBJ1-1	TRBV6-5	-	-	CASSYSQGRGNTEAFF	TGTGCCAGCAGTTACTCGCAGGGGAGGGGGAACACTGAAGCTTTCTTT
TRBJ2-1	TRBV6-5	-	TRBD2	CASSPLAGAGNEQFF	TGTGCCAGCAGTCCCCTAGCGGGGGCGGGTAATGAGCAGTTCTTC
TRBJ2-7	TRBV27	-	TRBD1	CASPGQGSDEQYF	TGTGCCAGTCCGGGACAGGGGAGCGACGAGCAGTACTTC
TRBJ1-5	TRBV13	once	-	CASSLGGQPQHF	TGTGCCAGCAGCCTTGGGGGTCAGCCCCAGCATTTT
TRBJ1-5	TRBV6-2/TRBV6-3	once	-	CASSSRGVKNQPQHF	TGTGCCAGCAGTTCGAGGGGCGTGAAAAATCAGCCCCAGCATTTT
TRBJ2-7	TRBV5-1	-	-	CASSLRESYEQYF	TGCGCCAGCAGCTTGAGAGAGTCCTACGAGCAGTACTTC
TRBJ2-5	TRBV28	-	TRBD1	CASSPGGAVETQYF	TGTGCCAGTTCCCCAGGGGGCGCGGTGGAGACCCAGTACTTC
TRBJ1-5	TRBV4-1	-	-	CASSQEEGRQPQHF	TGCGCCAGCAGCCAAGAGGAGGGTAGGCAGCCCCAGCATTTT
TRBJ2-7	TRBV2	-	TRBD1	CASSESWGTGSYEQYF	TGTGCCAGCAGTGAATCATGGGGGACAGGGTCCTACGAGCAGTACTTC
TRBJ1-1	TRBV9	-	-	CASTSGMNTEAFF	TGTGCCAGCACCTCAGGGATGAACACTGAAGCTTTCTTT
TRBJ2-3	TRBV24-1	-	-	CATSNTDTQYF	TGTGCCACCAGCAACACAGATACGCAGTATTTT
TRBJ2-3	TRBV7-2	-	TRBD2	CASSLVYFRGGLADTQYF	TGTGCCAGCAGCTTAGTTTATTTTCGGGGGGGCCTTGCAGATACGCAGTATTTT
TRBJ2-3	TRBV3-1/TRBV3-2	once	-	CASSGRVGSDTQYF	TGTGCCAGCAGCGGAAGGGTGGGGTCAGATACGCAGTATTTT
TRBJ1-5	TRBV6-5	-	-	CASSYSQGLQPQHF	TGTGCCAGCAGTTACTCCCAGGGCCTTCAGCCCCAGCATTTT
TRBJ1-5	TRBV24-1	few	-	CATGWGGNQPQHF	TGTGCCACCGGGTGGGGAGGCAATCAGCCCCAGCATTTT
TRBJ2-3	TRBV7-9	-	-	CASRGVDQRGTDTQYF	TGTGCCAGCAGGGGAGTGGACCAAAGAGGGACAGATACGCAGTATTTT
TRBJ1-4	TRBV6-6	-	-	CASLELPGRNEKLFF	TGTGCCAGCCTTGAACTACCGGGACGGAATGAAAAACTGTTTTTT
TRBJ1-4	TRBV3-1/TRBV3-2	-	-	CASSPSPGSANEKLFF	TGTGCCAGCAGCCCAAGTCCCGGCTCGGCTAATGAAAAACTGTTTTTT
TRBJ2-7	TRBV7-6	-	TRBD1	CASSFGRGHTYEQYF	TGTGCCAGCAGCTTCGGCAGGGGGCACACCTACGAGCAGTACTTC
TRBJ1-5	TRBV11-3	-	TRBD1	CASSSTLPGQLQPQHF	TGTGCCAGCAGCTCGACCTTACCGGGACAGCTTCAGCCCCAGCATTTT
TRBJ2-3	TRBV10-2	-	-	CASSGHWTDTQYF	TGCGCCAGCAGCGGCCACTGGACAGATACGCAGTATTTT
TRBJ1-1	TRBV19	-	TRBD1	CASSYRGAEAFF	TGTGCCAGTAGTTACAGGGGCGCTGAAGCTTTCTTT
TRBJ1-1	TRBV2	-	TRBD1	CASRTGTGGTEAFF	TGTGCCAGCAGAACCGGGACAGGGGGCACTGAAGCTTTCTTT
TRBJ1-1	TRBV5-6	once	-	CARQGRSFF	TGTGCCAGACAGGGTCGATCTTTCTTT
TRBJ1-4	TRBV9	-	TRBD1	CASSVGGTGGREKLFF	TGTGCCAGCAGCGTTGGAGGGACAGGGGGAAGGGAAAAACTGTTTTTT
TRBJ2-1	TRBV4-1	-	TRBD2	CASSQVVRGVRWEQFF	TGCGCCAGCAGCCAAGTGGTGCGGGGGGTTCGGTGGGAGCAGTTCTTC
TRBJ2-2	TRBV11-2	-	TRBD2	CASSPRTSGYLNGELFF	TGTGCCAGCAGCCCGAGGACTAGCGGGTACCTAAACGGGGAGCTGTTTTTT
TRBJ1-2	TRBV6-4	-	-	CASSDRGVNYGYTF	TGTGCCAGCAGTGACAGGGGGGTTAACTATGGCTACACCTTC